Listed below are T cell receptor beta chains from one sample, sequenced in a study of OX40 agonist ivuxolimab in advanced cancers. Sequencing used immunoSEQ multiplex PCR; TCRdb keeps in-frame clones, though not all of them. The sample includes about 26,000 clones, almost 90% of them seen just once. The material sequenced was CD4+ or CD8+ T cells sorted from blood, taken in a trial of the OX40 agonist ivuxolimab. These receptors all stem from an adult with an advanced solid tumor such as melanoma, head and neck, liver or kidney cancer. Both conserved end residues are trimmed from each CDR3.

>12|TRBV30|TRBJ1-5
AWAGTGDWQPQH
>13|TRBV5-1|TRBJ2-5
ASSLVAGNQETQY
>15|TRBV28|TRBJ1-1
ASSSPSQIDSAGEAF
>12|TRBV28|TRBJ1-5
ASSLSGGGQPQH
>14|TRBV5-4|TRBJ2-7
ASSLEGTGFRYEQY
>13|TRBV4-3|TRBJ2-2
ASSPGRGGTGELF
>14|TRBV7-9|TRBJ2-2
ASSPTDRRNTGELF
>13|TRBV4-2|TRBJ2-7
ASSQGLQSSYEQY
>12|TRBV2|TRBJ2-7
ASRGAGGTYEQY
>14|TRBV13|TRBJ1-3
ASSIPQGSAGNTIY
>14|TRBV29-1|TRBJ2-6
SVHEALQSRANVLT
>9|TRBV19|TRBJ1-1
ASSLATEAF
>13|TRBV7-9|TRBJ2-3
ASSLSGSGTDTQY
>13|TRBV5-4|TRBJ2-7
ASSLGGARGYEQY
>11|TRBV6-5|TRBJ1-1
ASSIDRGAEAF
>8|TRBV6-6|TRBJ2-1
ASSYPEQF
>15|TRBV14|TRBJ2-3
ASSQALRNYYTDTQY
>11|TRBV7-3|TRBJ2-2
ASSLTGTGELF
>12|TRBV30|TRBJ2-7
AWSPGAPWGEQY
>14|TRBV7-9|TRBJ2-3
ASSLDLGGGTDTQY
>11|TRBV6-5|TRBJ2-5
ASSPSLGETQY
>12|TRBV7-6|TRBJ1-4
ASSMTDFREKLF
>12|TRBV7-9|TRBJ2-1
ASTLGQGYNEQF
>12|TRBV19|TRBJ2-7
ASSPTDRVREQY
>12|TRBV7-9|TRBJ1-2
ASSFGRVVYGYT
>10|TRBV7-8|TRBJ1-5
ASSTEGQPQH
>10|TRBV18|TRBJ2-1
ASSSEGTEQF
>13|TRBV6-6|TRBJ2-1
ASSFTGTGVHEQF
>15|TRBV6-1|TRBJ1-2
ASSEHLAGMDNYGYT
>11|TRBV27|TRBJ1-1
ASSLNRGTEAF
>13|TRBV5-1|TRBJ2-7
ASSWSQGQAYEQY
>12|TRBV27|TRBJ2-1
ASSLGGNYNEQF
>12|TRBV5-6|TRBJ2-1
ASSLAAWGQKQF
>12|TRBV6-6|TRBJ2-1
ASRPQRGHNEQF
>9|TRBV13|TRBJ2-5
ASSVQETQY
>10|TRBV10-3|TRBJ2-1
AIGWGGNEQF
>12|TRBV28|TRBJ1-2
ASSLAVGQPIYT
>11|TRBV28|TRBJ1-5
ASSLWSAEPQH
>12|TRBV7-2|TRBJ2-1
ASSFTGGWDEQF
>12|TRBV27|TRBJ1-1
ASTTGMANTEAF
>12|TRBV15|TRBJ1-1
ATSGTGGKAEAF
>13|TRBV9|TRBJ1-1
ASSRTGDREAEAF
>12|TRBV2|TRBJ2-5
ASFIGLSKETQY
>12|TRBV4-1|TRBJ1-1
ASSGRNTNTEAF
>11|TRBV27|TRBJ2-5
ASSFLAEETQY
>10|TRBV5-4|TRBJ2-4
ASSLAENIQY
>13|TRBV27|TRBJ2-1
ASSLKWGGLNEQF
>15|TRBV15|TRBJ1-5
ATSRDYGADRNQPQH
>9|TRBV28|TRBJ1-2
ASSFNYGYT
>14|TRBV15|TRBJ2-1
ATSRARQGYNGEQF